This T cell receptor (beta chain) was identified in a study of blood T cell repertoires in COVID-19. This CDR3 has 23 residues. The data were produced by immunoSEQ multiplex PCR, yet TCRdb's version contains in-frame clones alone and is incomplete. The sample carries about 100,000 clones, 85% to 90% recorded once. Sequencing input: peripheral blood. This chain uses TRBV21-1 with TRBJ2-2; the table's D gene call, TRBD2, was not cross checked with the DNA. TRBV21-1 is designated a pseudogene. This receptor was taken from a man between 45 and 60 years old with acute or convalescent COVID-19. The CDR3 DNA sequence: TGTGCCAGCAGCAAAGAAGGCCAGGGGACCGAACTAGCGGGAGAAGTCTTATCCGGGGAGCTGTTTTTT. Amino acids: CASSKEGQGTELAGEVLSGELFF.